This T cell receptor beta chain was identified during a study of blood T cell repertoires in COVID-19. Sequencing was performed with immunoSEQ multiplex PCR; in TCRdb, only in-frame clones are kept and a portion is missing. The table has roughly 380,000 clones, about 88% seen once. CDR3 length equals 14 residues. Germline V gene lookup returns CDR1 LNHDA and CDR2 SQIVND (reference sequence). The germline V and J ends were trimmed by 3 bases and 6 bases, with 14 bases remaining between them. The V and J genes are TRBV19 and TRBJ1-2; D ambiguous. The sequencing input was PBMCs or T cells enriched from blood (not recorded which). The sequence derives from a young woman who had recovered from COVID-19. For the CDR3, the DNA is TGTGCCAGTAGTATGGAGGGAGCGGTGGATGGCTACACCTTC. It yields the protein CASSMEGAVDGYTF.